This T cell receptor beta chain is from a study of cytomegalovirus exposure and HLA in healthy donors. General study findings and limits: The classifier, whose performance was assessed in both the original and validation cohorts, reportedly diagnosed cytomegalovirus status with high specificity and sensitivity.

The length of the CDR3 is 13 residues. V lost 7 bases and J 1 base, leaving 10 bases between the germline ends. Germline loops: CDR1 ENHRY, CDR2 SYGVKD. Only one count was recorded for this clone. What it binds is unknown. This PCR relied on a set of 60 Vbeta primers and 13 Jbeta primers. Using immunoSEQ multiplex PCR, the repertoire was profiled, and TCRdb retains in-frame clones only, with some absent. Here the sample spans tens of thousands of clones, around four fifths being singletons. When sampled, the donors appeared nominally healthy, though they likely had unrecorded immune exposures. Sequencing input: PBMCs. The origin of this receptor is a male donor in good health and CMV-seropositive. The gene calls are TRBV10-3 and TRBJ1-1; D not resolved. The CDR3 loop reads CAINGDSNTEAFF. The CDR3 nucleotides are TGTGCCATCAACGGAGACTCGAACACTGAAGCTTTCTTT.